One TCR beta chain is described in this entry. The sample belongs to a study of T-cell memory formation after mild COVID-19. At the level of the study: There were largely donor-specific TCR clusters.

V lost 3 bases, J lost 5 bases, and 16 bases lay in between. The CDR3 is made up of 14 amino acids. Germline assignment: CDR1 DFQATT and CDR2 SNEGSKA (reference sequence). 5'RACE with constant-segment primers yielded barcoded, UMI-tagged TCR alpha and TCR beta cDNA libraries. TCRdb re-called the 5' RACE reads through MiXCR, storing one row per CDR3 protein. This table holds about 430,000 distinct CDR3 sequences, about a sixth found once. The clonotype originates from a man in his late teens or twenties who had mild COVID-19 (a few samples of this study predate the infection). Cell type and time point are not known. The rearrangement links TRBV20-1 to TRBJ2-5, with a possible D match to TRBD2 (5 bases). The sample comprised PBMCs or a T cell subset sorted from them (not recorded which). In DNA form, the CDR3 reads TGCAGTGCTAGCGTTTTGGCTAGCAGGGAGACCCAGTACTTC. Encoded protein: CSASVLASRETQYF.